The sequence of this T cell receptor (beta chain) was determined in a study of blood T cell repertoires in COVID-19. Study summary: Samples representing acute and convalescent COVID-19 were sourced from the United States, Italy and Spain.

TCRdb's copy holds only in-frame clones and misses some; the assay was immunoSEQ multiplex PCR. The sample has about 160,000 clones, 65% to 85% seen once; the top ten hold roughly 11%. The TCR sequence derives from a man aged 55 to 70 with active or convalescent COVID-19. Specimen: peripheral blood.

The CDR3 DNA reads TGCAGCGTTCCGCGGGGGGGGTTCACTGAAGCTTTCTTT. Amino acid sequence: CSVPRGGFTEAFF. The genes are TRBV29-1 and TRBJ1-1; perhaps TRBD1 as D (5 bases). The CDR3 has 13 residues. Per the germline V gene, CDR1 is SQVTM and CDR2 is ANQGSEA. V dropped 5 bases and J dropped 4 bases, with 14 bases sitting between them. Filled out from reference TRBV29-1 and TRBJ1-1, the complete variable domain reads SAVISQKPSRDICQRGTSLTIQCQVDSQVTMMFWYRQQPGQSLTLIATANQGSEATYESGFVIDKFPISRPNLTFSTLTVSNMSPEDSSIYLCSVPRGGFTEAFFGQGTRLTVV.